The 6 T cell receptor beta chains below all came from one sample that was sequenced in a study of OX40 agonist ivuxolimab in advanced cancers. The method was immunoSEQ multiplex PCR; TCRdb's version includes in-frame clones alone and lacks a portion of them. The sample includes tens of thousands of clones, around nine tenths of them seen just once. The source was CD4+ or CD8+ T cells sorted from blood, collected in a trial of the OX40 agonist ivuxolimab. The origin of the receptors is an adult with an advanced solid tumor such as melanoma, head and neck, liver or kidney cancer.

Regarding this clone: Other DNA sequences in the same sample also yield this CDR3. The chain couples TRBV9 to TRBJ2-2; unclear D gene. This CDR3 contains 13 residues. Germline CDR1 SGDLS, CDR2 YYNGEE. Trimming pared 0 bases from V and 5 bases from J, leaving 5 bases between. The CDR3 region is CASSVVGTGELFF. The CDR3, as DNA: TGTGCCAGCAGCGTAGTAGGGACCGGGGAGCTGTTTTTT.

The CDR3 is CASSPLTGVNTEAFF. The CDR3 region has the DNA TGTGCCAGCTCACCCTTGACAGGAGTGAACACTGAAGCTTTCTTT. This chain connects TRBV18 to TRBJ1-1, with TRBD1 as a possible D gene (6 bases). The V end was cut by 3 bases, the J end by 0 bases, with 11 bases between. This CDR3 has 15 residues. Germline CDR1 is KGHSH and CDR2 is LQKENI.

This chain uses TRBV10-3 with TRBJ2-1; the D gene is possibly TRBD2 (6 bases). The CDR3 length is 13 residues. The germline V and J ends were trimmed by 0 bases and 9 bases, with 9 bases remaining between them. Germline V gene lookup returns CDR1 ENHRY and CDR2 SYGVKD. The CDR3 here is CAISESEGGEQFF. CDR3 coding DNA: TGTGCCATCAGTGAGTCGGAGGGTGGTGAGCAGTTCTTC.

The gene calls are TRBV5-1 and TRBJ2-1; 7 bases are shared with TRBD2. Germline assignment: CDR1 SGHRS and CDR2 YFSETQ. The CDR3 contains 15 residues. The V and J ends lost 0 bases and 4 bases, in that order; junction bases with no gene match: 4. The CDR3 loop reads CASSLASGVYNEQFF. CDR3 in DNA: TGCGCCAGCAGCTTGGCGAGCGGGGTGTACAATGAGCAGTTCTTC.

The chain is built from TRBV19 and TRBJ2-3, with 8 positions matching TRBD2. The V gene end was trimmed by 6 bases and the J gene end by 2 bases; junction bases not matched to a gene: 4. The CDR3 has 14 amino acids. Germline V gene lookup returns CDR1 LNHDA and CDR2 SQIVND (reference sequence). The CDR3 here is CASSQTSVTDTQYF. DNA of the CDR3: TGTGCCAGTAGCCAGACTAGCGTCACAGATACGCAGTATTTT.

This chain links TRBV5-1 with TRBJ2-7, with 9 positions matching TRBD2. CDR3 length: 14 residues. Trimming at V came to 6 bases and at J to 5 bases, leaving 9 bases not matched to a gene. Per germline, CDR1 SGHRS and CDR2 YFSETQ. DNA of the CDR3: TGCGCCAGCACCCCCAGCGGGAGGATCGACGAGCAGTACTTC. Protein product: CASTPSGRIDEQYF. The full variable domain, rest sourced from reference TRBV5-1 and TRBJ2-7, is KAGVTQTPRYLIKTRGQQVTLSCSPISGHRSVSWYQQTPGQGLQFLFEYFSETQRNKGNFPGRFSGRQFSNSRSEMNVSTLELGDSALYLCASTPSGRIDEQYFGPGTRLTVT.